The clone carrying this T cell receptor beta chain was detected only a few times. Per germline, CDR1 DFQATT and CDR2 SNEGSKA (reference sequence). With 7 bases removed from V and 1 base from J, the gap between germline ends came to 11 bases. The CDR3 is made up of 12 amino acids. TCRdb re-called the reads with MiXCR, one entry per CDR3 protein. The sample includes 200,000 to 300,000 distinct CDR3 sequences, roughly 13% of them seen just once. This record comes from a study of T cell repertoires in cytomegalovirus infection. The origin of this receptor is a human donor in good health (CMV status not recorded). Some clones in this sample may be carry-over from other donors' samples. Sequencing used PBMCs. V and J are TRBV20-1 and TRBJ2-7, with D possibly called TRBD1 or TRBD2 (5 bases each). The CDR3 loop is CSVRGRSYEQYF. CDR3 coding DNA: TGCAGTGTTCGGGGCAGATCCTACGAGCAGTACTTC.